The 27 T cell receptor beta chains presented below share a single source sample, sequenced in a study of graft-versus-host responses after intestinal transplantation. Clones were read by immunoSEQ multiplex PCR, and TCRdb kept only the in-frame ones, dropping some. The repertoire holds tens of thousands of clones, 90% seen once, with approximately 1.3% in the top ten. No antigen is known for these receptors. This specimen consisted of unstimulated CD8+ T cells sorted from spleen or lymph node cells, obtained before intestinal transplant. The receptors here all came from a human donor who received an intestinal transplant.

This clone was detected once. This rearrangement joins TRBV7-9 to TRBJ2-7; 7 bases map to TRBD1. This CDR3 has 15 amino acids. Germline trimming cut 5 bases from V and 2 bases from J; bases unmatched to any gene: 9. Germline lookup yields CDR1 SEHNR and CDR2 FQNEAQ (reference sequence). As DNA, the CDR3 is TGTGCCAGCAGCCATGGGCCAGGGGGAACCTACGAGCAGTACTTC. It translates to CASSHGPGGTYEQYF.

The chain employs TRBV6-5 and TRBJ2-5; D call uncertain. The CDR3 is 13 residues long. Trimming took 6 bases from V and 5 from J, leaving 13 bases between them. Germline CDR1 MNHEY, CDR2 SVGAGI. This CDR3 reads CASRSLRWETQYF. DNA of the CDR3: TGTGCCAGCAGATCATTGAGGTGGGAGACCCAGTACTTC.

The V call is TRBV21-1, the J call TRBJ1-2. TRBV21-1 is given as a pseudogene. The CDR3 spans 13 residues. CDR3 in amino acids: CASGGAANYGYTF. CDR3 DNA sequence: TGTGCCAGCGGAGGGGCAGCTAACTATGGCTACACCTTC.

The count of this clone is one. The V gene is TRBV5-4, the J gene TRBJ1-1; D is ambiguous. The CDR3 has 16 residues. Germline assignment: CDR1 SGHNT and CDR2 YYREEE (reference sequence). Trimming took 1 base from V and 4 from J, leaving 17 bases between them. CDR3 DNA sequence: TGTGCCAGCAGCTTGCTGGCAGGCCTTAACGCCACTGAAGCTTTCTTT. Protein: CASSLLAGLNATEAFF.

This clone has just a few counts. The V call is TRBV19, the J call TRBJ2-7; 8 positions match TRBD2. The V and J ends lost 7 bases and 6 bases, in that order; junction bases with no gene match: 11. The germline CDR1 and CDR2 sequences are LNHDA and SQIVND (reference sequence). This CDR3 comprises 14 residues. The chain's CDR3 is CASKAGGLALEQYF. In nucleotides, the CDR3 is TGTGCCAGTAAGGCCGGCGGACTAGCTCTCGAGCAGTACTTC.

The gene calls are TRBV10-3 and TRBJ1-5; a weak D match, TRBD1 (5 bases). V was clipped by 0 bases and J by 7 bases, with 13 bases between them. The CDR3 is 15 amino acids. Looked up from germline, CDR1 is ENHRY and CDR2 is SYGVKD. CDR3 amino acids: CAISESGDRIQPQHF. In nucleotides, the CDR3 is TGTGCCATCAGTGAGTCTGGTGACAGAATACAGCCCCAGCATTTT.

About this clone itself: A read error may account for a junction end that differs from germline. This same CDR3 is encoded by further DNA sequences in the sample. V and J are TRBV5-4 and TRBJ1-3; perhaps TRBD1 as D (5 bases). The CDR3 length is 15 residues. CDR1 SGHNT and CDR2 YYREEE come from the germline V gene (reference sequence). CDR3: CASSLRGSSGNTIYF. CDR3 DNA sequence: TGTGCCAGCAGCTTGAGGGGTAGCTCTGGAAACACTATATATTTT.

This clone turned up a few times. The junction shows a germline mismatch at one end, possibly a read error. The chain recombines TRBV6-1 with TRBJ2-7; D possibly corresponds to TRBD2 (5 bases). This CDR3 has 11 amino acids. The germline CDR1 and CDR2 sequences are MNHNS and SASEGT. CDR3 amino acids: CASSESRVRDF. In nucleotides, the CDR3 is TGTGCCAGCAGTGAATCCCGGGTGCGGGACTTC.

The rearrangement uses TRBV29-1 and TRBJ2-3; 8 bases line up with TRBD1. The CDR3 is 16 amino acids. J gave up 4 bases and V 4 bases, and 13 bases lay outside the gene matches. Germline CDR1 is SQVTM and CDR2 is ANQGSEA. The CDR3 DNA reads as TGCAGCGTTGGAGACAGGGGAGAGGTTGGGGCAGATACGCAGTATTTT. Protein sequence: CSVGDRGEVGADTQYF.

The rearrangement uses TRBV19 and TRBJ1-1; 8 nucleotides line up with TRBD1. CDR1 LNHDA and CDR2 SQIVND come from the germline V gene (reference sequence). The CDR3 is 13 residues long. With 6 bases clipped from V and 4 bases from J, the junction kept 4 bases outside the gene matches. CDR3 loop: CASRDRVGTEAFF. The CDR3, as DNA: TGTGCCAGTAGGGACAGGGTGGGCACTGAAGCTTTCTTT. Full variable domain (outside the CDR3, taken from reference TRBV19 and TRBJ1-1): DGGITQSPKYLFRKEGQNVTLSCEQNLNHDAMYWYRQDPGQGLRLIYYSQIVNDFQKGDIAEGYSVSREKKESFPLTVTSAQKNPTAFYLCASRDRVGTEAFFGQGTRLTVV.

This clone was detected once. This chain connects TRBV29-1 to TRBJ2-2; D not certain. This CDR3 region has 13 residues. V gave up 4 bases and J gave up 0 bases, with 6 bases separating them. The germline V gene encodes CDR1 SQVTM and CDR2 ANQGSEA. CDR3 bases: TGCAGCGTTGTGACTCCGAACACCGGGGAGCTGTTTTTT. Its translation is CSVVTPNTGELFF.

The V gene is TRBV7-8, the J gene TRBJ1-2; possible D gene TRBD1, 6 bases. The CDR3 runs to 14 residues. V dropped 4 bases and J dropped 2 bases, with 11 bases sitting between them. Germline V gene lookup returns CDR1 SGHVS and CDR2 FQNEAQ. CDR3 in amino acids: CASSSGTTNYGYTF. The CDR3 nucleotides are TGTGCCAGCAGCTCAGGGACAACCAACTATGGCTACACCTTC.

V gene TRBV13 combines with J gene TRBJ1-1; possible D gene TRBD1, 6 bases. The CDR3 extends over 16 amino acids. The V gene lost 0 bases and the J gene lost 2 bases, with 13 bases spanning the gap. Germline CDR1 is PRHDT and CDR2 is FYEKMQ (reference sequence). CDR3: CASSLGQGDGNTEAFF. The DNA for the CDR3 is TGTGCCAGCAGCTTAGGACAGGGTGATGGAAACACTGAAGCTTTCTTT.

DNA of the CDR3: TGTGCCAGCAGCTTAGGGCAGACTCATGGCTACACCTTC. Encoded protein: CASSLGQTHGYTF. The chain combines TRBV7-9 with TRBJ1-2; D not certain. Between the trimmed V and J ends, which lost 1 base and 6 bases, there was a span of 9 bases. Germline-derived CDR1 and CDR2 are SEHNR and FQNEAQ (reference sequence). The length of the CDR3 is 13 residues.

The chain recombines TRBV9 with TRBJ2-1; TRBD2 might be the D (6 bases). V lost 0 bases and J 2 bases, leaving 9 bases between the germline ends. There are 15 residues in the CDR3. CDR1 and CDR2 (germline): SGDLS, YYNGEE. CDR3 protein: CASSVEAGPYNEQFF. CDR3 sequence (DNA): TGTGCCAGCAGCGTAGAGGCGGGGCCCTACAATGAGCAGTTCTTC.

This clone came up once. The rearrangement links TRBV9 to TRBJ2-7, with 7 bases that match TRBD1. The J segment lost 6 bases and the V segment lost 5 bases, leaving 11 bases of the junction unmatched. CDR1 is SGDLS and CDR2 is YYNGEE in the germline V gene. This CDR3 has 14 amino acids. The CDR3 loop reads CASSDGTVYREQYF. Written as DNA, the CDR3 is TGTGCCAGCAGTGACGGGACAGTCTACCGCGAGCAGTACTTC.

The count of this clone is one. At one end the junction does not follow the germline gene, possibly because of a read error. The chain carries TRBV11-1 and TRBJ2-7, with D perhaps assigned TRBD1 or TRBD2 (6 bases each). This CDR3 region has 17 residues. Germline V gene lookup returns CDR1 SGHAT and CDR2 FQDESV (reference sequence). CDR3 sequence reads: CASSLAPQQGLKGEQYF. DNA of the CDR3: TGTGCCAGCAGCCTAGCGCCTCAACAGGGCCTGAAAGGGGAGCAGTACTTC.

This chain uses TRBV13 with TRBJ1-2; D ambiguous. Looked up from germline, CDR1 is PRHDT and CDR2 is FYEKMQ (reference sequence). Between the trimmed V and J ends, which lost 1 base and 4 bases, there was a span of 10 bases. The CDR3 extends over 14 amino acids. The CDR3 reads CASSLASPSYGYTF. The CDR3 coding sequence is TGTGCCAGCAGCTTAGCCTCCCCTTCCTATGGCTACACCTTC.

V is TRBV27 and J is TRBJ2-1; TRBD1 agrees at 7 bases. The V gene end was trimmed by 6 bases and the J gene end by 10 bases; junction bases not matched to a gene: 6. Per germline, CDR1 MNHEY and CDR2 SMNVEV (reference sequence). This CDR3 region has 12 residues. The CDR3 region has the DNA TGTGCCAGCAGCAATACAGGGGTCGAGCAGTTCTTC. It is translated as CASSNTGVEQFF.

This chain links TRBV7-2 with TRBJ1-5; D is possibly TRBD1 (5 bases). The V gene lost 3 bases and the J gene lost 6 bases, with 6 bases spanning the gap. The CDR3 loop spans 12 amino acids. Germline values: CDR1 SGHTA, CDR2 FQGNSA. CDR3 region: CASSLGGQPQHF. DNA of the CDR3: TGTGCCAGCAGCTTGGGGGGTCAGCCCCAGCATTTT.

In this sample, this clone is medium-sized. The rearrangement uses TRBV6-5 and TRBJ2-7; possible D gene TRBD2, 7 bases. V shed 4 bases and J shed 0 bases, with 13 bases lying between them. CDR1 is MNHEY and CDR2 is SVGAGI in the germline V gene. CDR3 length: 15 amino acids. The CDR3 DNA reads TGTGCCAGCAGTTTAGGGGGGGAGGGCTCCTACGAGCAGTACTTC. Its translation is CASSLGGEGSYEQYF.

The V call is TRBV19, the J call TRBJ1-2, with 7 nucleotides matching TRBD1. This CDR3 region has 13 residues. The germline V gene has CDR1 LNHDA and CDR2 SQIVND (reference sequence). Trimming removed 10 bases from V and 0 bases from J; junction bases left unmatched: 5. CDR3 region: CATRQGPNYGYTF. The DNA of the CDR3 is TGTGCCACTAGACAGGGACCTAACTATGGCTACACCTTC.

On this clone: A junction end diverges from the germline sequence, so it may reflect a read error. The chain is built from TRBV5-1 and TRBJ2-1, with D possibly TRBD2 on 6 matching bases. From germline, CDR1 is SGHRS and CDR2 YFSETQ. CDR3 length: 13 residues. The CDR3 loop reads CASNLDAGSEQFF. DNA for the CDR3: TGCGCCAGCAACTTGGATGCGGGGAGTGAGCAGTTCTTC.

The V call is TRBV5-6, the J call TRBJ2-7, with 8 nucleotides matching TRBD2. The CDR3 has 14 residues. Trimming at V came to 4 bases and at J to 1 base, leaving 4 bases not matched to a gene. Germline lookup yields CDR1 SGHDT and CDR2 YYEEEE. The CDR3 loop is CASSVAGRSYEQYF. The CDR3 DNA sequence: TGTGCCAGCAGCGTAGCGGGGAGGTCCTACGAGCAGTACTTC.

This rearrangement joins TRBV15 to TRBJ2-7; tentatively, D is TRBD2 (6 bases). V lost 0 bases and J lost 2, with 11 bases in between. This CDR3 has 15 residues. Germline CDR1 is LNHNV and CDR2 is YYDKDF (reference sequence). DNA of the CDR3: TGTGCCACCAGCAGAGACCCGCGGGACCCCTACGAGCAGTACTTC. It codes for CATSRDPRDPYEQYF.

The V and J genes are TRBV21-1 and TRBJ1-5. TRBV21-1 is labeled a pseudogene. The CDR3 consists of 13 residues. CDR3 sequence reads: CATLAPLGWPQHF. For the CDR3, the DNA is TGTGCCACCCTAGCCCCCCTGGGTTGGCCCCAGCATTTT.

CDR3 sequence (DNA): TGTGCCAGTAGTTGGGGACAAAAGAGGACCACAGATACGCAGTATTTT. This sequence encodes CASSWGQKRTTDTQYF. The chain recombines TRBV19 with TRBJ2-3; D possibly corresponds to TRBD1 (6 bases). The length of the CDR3 is 16 residues. Trimming removed 5 bases from V and 2 bases from J, with 17 bases in between. Germline V gene data show CDR1 as LNHDA and CDR2 as SQIVND (reference sequence). The full variable domain, with the rest looked up from reference TRBV19 and TRBJ2-3, is DGGITQSPKYLFRKEGQNVTLSCEQNLNHDAMYWYRQDPGQGLRLIYYSQIVNDFQKGDIAEGYSVSREKKESFPLTVTSAQKNPTAFYLCASSWGQKRTTDTQYFGPGTRLTVL.